The sequence of this T cell receptor beta chain was determined in a study of blood T cell repertoires in COVID-19. Study processing details: Reference gene primer amplification gave estimated nucleated cell counts. Libraries were prepared by immunoSEQ multiplex PCR; TCRdb keeps only in-frame clonotypes and omits some of them. V and J calls and clone size are those listed in that table; D and trimming were worked out from the DNA. The sample has roughly 200,000 clones; about 76% are singletons. In this sample, this clone turned up a few times. The material sequenced was peripheral blood. The TCR originated in a woman in her forties or fifties with active or convalescent COVID-19.

CDR3 DNA: TGTGCCAGCAGCCGAACACGGGGGATGGGAGCTTTCTTT. Its protein product is CASSRTRGMGAFF. The chain carries TRBV14 and TRBJ1-1, with a weak D call TRBD1 (5 bases). The V end lost 4 bases, the J end lost 10 bases, and 16 bases lay between the germline ends. CDR3 size: 13 residues. CDR1 SGHDN and CDR2 FVKESK come from the germline V gene.